This T cell receptor (beta chain) was observed in a study of CD4 T cells in relation to SARS-CoV-2 and coronaviruses. In the study overall: PBMCs were cultured with antigen for around nine days before TCR beta sequencing. The negative reference was HIV-1 Nef peptide pool or peptide-free culture. Whole-study findings and limits: This crossreactivity analysis covered spike protein alone, no other viral proteins.

Before the COVID-19 pandemic, during about 2010-2018, CD4+ T cells were taken from unexposed donors. Isolation of CD4+ T cells took place after less than 11 days in culture. Testing used SARS-CoV-2 S/N and four cold-coronavirus spikes on unexposed-donor CD4+ T cells, cells permitting. Comments on this clone: The target antigen is unknown. Additional DNA sequences in this sample encode the identical CDR3.

The CDR3 is 12 residues long. Trimming stripped 3 bases from V and 2 bases from J, with 2 bases between. Germline V gene data show CDR1 as MDHEN and CDR2 as SYDVKM. Sequencing used immunoSEQ multiplex PCR; TCRdb keeps in-frame clones, though not all of them. The sample shows about 23,000 clones, about 84% of them seen only once. The sample comprised CD4+ T cells from PBMCs, cultured in vitro. The clonotype was recovered from a human donor in good health. The J gene is TRBJ1-5, the V gene TRBV28; no definite D call. The CDR3: CASSLGNQPQHF. In DNA form, the CDR3 reads TGTGCCAGCAGTTTGGGCAATCAGCCCCAGCATTTT.